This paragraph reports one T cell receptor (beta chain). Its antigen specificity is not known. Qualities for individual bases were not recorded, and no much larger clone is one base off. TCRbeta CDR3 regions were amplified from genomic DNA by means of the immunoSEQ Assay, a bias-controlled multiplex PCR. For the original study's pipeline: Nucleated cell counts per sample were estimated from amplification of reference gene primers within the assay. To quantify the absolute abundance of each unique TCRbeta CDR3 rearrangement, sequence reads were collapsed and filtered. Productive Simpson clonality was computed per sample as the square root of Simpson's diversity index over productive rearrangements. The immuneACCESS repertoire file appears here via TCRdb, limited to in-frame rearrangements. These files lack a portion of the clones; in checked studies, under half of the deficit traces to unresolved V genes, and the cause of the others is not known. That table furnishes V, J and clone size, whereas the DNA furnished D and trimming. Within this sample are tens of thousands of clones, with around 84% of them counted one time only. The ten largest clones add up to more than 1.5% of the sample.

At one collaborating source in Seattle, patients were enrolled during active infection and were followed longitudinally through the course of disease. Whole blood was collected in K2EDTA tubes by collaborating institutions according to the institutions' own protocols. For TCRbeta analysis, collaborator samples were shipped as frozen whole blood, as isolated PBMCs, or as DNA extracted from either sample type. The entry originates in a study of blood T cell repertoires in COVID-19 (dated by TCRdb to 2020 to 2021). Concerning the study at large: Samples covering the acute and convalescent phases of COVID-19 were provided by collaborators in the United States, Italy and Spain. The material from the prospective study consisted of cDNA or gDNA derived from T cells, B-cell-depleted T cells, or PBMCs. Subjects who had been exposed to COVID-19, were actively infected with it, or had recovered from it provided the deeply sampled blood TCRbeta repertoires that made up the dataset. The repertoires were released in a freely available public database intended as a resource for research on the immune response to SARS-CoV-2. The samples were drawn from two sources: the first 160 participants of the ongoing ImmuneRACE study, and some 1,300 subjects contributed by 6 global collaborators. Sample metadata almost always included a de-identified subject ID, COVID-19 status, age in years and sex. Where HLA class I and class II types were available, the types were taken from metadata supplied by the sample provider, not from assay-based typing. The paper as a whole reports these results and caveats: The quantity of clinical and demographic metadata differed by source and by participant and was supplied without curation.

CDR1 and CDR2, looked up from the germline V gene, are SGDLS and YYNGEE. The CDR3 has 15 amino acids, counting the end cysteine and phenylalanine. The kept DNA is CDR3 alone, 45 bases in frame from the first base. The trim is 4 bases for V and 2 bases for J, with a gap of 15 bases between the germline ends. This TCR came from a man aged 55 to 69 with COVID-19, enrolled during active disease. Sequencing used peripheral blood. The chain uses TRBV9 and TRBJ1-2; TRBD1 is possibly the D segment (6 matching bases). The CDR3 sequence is CASSPGQGLNYGYTF. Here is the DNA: TGTGCCAGCAGCCCAGGGCAGGGGCTAAACTATGGCTACACCTTC. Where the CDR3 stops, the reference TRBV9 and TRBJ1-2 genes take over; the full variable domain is DSGVTQTPKHLITATGQRVTLRCSPRSGDLSVYWYQQSLDQGLQFLIQYYNGEERAKGNILERFSAQQFPDLHSELNLSSLELGDSALYFCASSPGQGLNYGYTFGSGTRLTVV.